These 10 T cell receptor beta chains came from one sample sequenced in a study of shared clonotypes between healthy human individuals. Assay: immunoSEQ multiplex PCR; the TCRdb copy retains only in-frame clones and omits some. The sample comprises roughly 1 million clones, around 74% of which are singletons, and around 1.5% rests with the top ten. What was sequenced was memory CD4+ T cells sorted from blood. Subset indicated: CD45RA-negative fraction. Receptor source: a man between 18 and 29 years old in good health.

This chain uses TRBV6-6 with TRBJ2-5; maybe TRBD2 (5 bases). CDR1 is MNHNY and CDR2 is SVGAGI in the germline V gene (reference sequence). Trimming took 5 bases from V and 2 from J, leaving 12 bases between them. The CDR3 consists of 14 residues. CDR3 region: CASSSGRAQETQYF. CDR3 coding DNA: TGTGCCAGCAGTAGCGGACGGGCTCAAGAGACCCAGTACTTC.

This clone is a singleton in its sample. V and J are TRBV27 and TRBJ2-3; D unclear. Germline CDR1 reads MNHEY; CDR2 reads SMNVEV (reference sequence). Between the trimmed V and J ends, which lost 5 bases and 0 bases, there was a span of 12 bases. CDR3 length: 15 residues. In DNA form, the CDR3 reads TGTGCCAGCAGTCCGATCCACTCTAGCACAGATACGCAGTATTTT. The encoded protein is CASSPIHSSTDTQYF.

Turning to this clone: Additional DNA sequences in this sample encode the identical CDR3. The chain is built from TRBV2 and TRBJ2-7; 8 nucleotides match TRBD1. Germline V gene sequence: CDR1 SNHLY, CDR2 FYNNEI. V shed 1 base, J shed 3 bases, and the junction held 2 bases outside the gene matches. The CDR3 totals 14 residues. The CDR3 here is CASSEGTGIYEQYF. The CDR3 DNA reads TGTGCCAGCAGTGAAGGGACAGGGATCTACGAGCAGTACTTC.

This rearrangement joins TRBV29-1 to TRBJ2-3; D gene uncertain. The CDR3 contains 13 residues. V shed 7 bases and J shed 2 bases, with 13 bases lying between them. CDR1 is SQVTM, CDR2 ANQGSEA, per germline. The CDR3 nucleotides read TGCAGCGCGACCAAGGAGTCCACAGATACGCAGTATTTT. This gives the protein CSATKESTDTQYF.

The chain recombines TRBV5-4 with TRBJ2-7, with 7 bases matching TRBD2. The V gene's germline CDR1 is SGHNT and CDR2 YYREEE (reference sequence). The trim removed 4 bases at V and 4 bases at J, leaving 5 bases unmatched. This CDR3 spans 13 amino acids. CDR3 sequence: CASSVGLVYEQYF. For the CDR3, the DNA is TGTGCCAGCAGCGTTGGACTAGTATACGAGCAGTACTTC.

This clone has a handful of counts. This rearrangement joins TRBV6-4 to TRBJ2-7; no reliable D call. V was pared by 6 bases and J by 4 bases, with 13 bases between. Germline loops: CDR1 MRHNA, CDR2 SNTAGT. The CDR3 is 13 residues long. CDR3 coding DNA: TGTGCCAGCAGGGGCCGCGAGTCGTACGAGCAGTACTTC. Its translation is CASRGRESYEQYF.

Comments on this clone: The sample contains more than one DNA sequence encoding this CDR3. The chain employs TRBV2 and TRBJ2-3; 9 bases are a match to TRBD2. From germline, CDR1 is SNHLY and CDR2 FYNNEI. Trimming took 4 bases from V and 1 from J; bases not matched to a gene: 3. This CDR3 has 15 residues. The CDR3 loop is CASSVLAGGTDTQYF. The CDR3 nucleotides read TGTGCCAGCAGTGTTTTAGCGGGGGGCACAGATACGCAGTATTTT.

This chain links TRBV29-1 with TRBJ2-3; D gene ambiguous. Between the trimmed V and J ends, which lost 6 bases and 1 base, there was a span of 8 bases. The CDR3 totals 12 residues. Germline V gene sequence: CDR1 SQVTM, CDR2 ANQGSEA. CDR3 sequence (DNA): TGCAGCGTGTCATTAGGCACAGATACGCAGTATTTT. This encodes CSVSLGTDTQYF.

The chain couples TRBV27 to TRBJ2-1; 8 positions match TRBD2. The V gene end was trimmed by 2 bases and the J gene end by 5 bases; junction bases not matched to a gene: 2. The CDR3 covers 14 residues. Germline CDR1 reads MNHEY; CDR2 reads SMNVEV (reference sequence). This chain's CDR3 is CASSLVAGNNEQFF. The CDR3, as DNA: TGTGCCAGCAGTTTAGTAGCGGGAAACAATGAGCAGTTCTTC.

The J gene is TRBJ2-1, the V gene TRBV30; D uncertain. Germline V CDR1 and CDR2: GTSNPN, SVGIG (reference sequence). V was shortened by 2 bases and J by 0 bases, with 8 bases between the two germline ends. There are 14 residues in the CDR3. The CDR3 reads CAWSIQRSYNEQFF. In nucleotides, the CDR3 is TGTGCCTGGAGTATACAACGCTCCTACAATGAGCAGTTCTTC.